These 21 T cell receptor beta chains were sequenced from one sample in a study of T-cell memory formation after mild COVID-19. TCRdb reanalysed the 5' RACE reads using MiXCR and keeps one entry per CDR3 protein. In the table there are about 560,000 distinct CDR3 sequences, roughly 17% of which are singletons. Sequencing input: PBMCs or a T cell subset sorted from them (not recorded which). The receptors were gathered from an adult woman who had mild COVID-19 (a few samples of this study predate the infection). Cell type and time point are not known.

The chain combines TRBV27 with TRBJ1-5; 7 bases line up with TRBD1. Germline CDR1 and CDR2: MNHEY and SMNVEV (reference sequence). This CDR3 spans 16 amino acids. With 5 bases clipped from V and 0 bases from J, the junction kept 7 bases outside the gene matches. Here the CDR3 DNA reads TGTGCCAGCAGTCAGGGGACAGTTCCTAGCAATCAGCCCCAGCATTTT. It yields the protein CASSQGTVPSNQPQHF.

The chain carries TRBV5-1 and TRBJ1-2, with D perhaps TRBD1 (5 bases). The CDR3 covers 14 residues. Germline V gene data show CDR1 as SGHRS and CDR2 as YFSETQ. Trimming pared 3 bases from V and 4 bases from J, leaving 13 bases between. CDR3 in amino acids: CASSSDTGGYGYTF. The DNA of the CDR3 is TGCGCCAGCAGCTCAGATACAGGAGGCTATGGCTACACCTTC. Looking up the rest from reference TRBV5-1 and TRBJ1-2 gives the full variable domain: KAGVTQTPRYLIKTRGQQVTLSCSPISGHRSVSWYQQTPGQGLQFLFEYFSETQRNKGNFPGRFSGRQFSNSRSEMNVSTLELGDSALYLCASSSDTGGYGYTFGSGTRLTVV.

This clonotype was observed a few times. The chain is built from TRBV5-1 and TRBJ2-2; D is undetermined. V lost 5 bases, J lost 5 bases, and 10 bases lay in between. The V gene's germline CDR1 is SGHRS and CDR2 YFSETQ. The CDR3 has 13 amino acids. The CDR3 sequence is CASRVSQTGELFF. CDR3 sequence (DNA): TGCGCCAGCAGGGTGTCGCAAACCGGGGAGCTGTTTTTT.

This clonotype was picked up a small number of times. The chain recombines TRBV7-9 with TRBJ1-1, with D unclear. Per the germline V gene, CDR1 is SEHNR and CDR2 is FQNEAQ (reference sequence). The CDR3 spans 10 residues. Trimming shortened V by 3 bases and J by 8 bases, and 4 bases separated the two germline ends. In DNA form, the CDR3 reads TGTGCCAGCAGCTTGATCGAAGCTTTCTTT. Its translation: CASSLIEAFF.

Regarding this clonotype: A read error is likely, as this CDR3 ends without the conserved phenylalanine or tryptophan. This chain uses TRBV6-5 with TRBJ2-1, with D perhaps TRBD1 or TRBD2 (5 bases each). V gave up 0 bases and J gave up 12 bases, with 12 bases separating them. This CDR3 has 13 amino acids. Looked up from germline, CDR1 is MNHEY and CDR2 is SVGAGI. As DNA, the CDR3 is TGTGCCAGCAGTTACTCGGGACGGCAGATGCAGTTCATC. Protein product: CASSYSGRQMQFI.

V gene TRBV29-1 combines with J gene TRBJ2-1; TRBD2 agrees at 10 bases. This CDR3 is 17 amino acids long. CDR1 is SQVTM, CDR2 ANQGSEA, per germline. Germline trimming cut 1 base from V and 8 bases from J; bases unmatched to any gene: 14. The chain's CDR3 is CSVEARAVAGGLHEQFF. CDR3 nucleotides: TGCAGCGTTGAAGCTCGAGCCGTAGCGGGGGGTTTACATGAGCAGTTCTTC.

This clonotype was picked up a small number of times. The chain employs TRBV20-1 and TRBJ2-4; D gene uncertain. Germline V gene lookup returns CDR1 DFQATT and CDR2 SNEGSKA (reference sequence). The V end lost 5 bases, the J end lost 1 base, and 12 bases lay between the germline ends. The CDR3 totals 14 residues. CDR3 in DNA: TGCAGTGCTGGGGTGCGTTCGGCCAAAAACATTCAGTACTTC. As protein: CSAGVRSAKNIQYF.

This clonotype was detected ten times or more. The CDR3 sequence is CASSPTPGPSGGELFF. The CDR3, as DNA: TGTGCCAGCAGCCCGACTCCGGGACCTAGCGGCGGGGAGCTGTTTTTT. The chain uses TRBV12-3 or TRBV12-4 and TRBJ2-2, with 7 bases aligning to TRBD2. CDR3 length equals 16 residues. Trimming removed 6 bases from V and 7 bases from J; junction bases left unmatched: 14.

V is TRBV29-1 and J is TRBJ1-1; D not certain. V was shortened by 1 base and J by 11 bases, with 11 bases between the two germline ends. Germline V gene lookup returns CDR1 SQVTM and CDR2 ANQGSEA. The CDR3 length is 11 residues. The CDR3 DNA reads as TGCAGCGTTGAAGTTCGGGTGGGCGCTTTCTTT. This sequence encodes CSVEVRVGAFF.

This clonotype occurred a few times. V gene TRBV7-2 combines with J gene TRBJ2-1, with 13 bases fitting TRBD2. Germline lookup yields CDR1 SGHTA and CDR2 FQGNSA. The CDR3 is made up of 14 amino acids. Trimming cost V 0 bases and J 15 bases; bases outside gene matches: 5. The CDR3 here is CASSLAMGLAGPFF. The CDR3 region has the DNA TGTGCCAGCAGCTTAGCGATGGGACTAGCGGGACCGTTCTTC.

The chain has TRBV7-2 and TRBJ2-1, with D possibly TRBD2 on 5 matching bases. Germline V lookup: CDR1 SGHTA, CDR2 FQGNSA. This CDR3 is 14 amino acids long. The germline V and J ends were trimmed by 0 bases and 4 bases, with 7 bases remaining between them. The CDR3 loop reads CASSLATGYNEQFF. The CDR3 region has the DNA TGTGCCAGCAGCTTAGCTACGGGGTACAATGAGCAGTTCTTC.

The gene calls are TRBV5-1 and TRBJ2-7, with a possible D match to TRBD1 (5 bases). The CDR3 sequence is 16 residues long. Trimming stripped 4 bases from V and 0 bases from J, with 17 bases between. Germline V lookup: CDR1 SGHRS, CDR2 YFSETQ. CDR3 sequence (DNA): TGCGCCAGCAGCCCCGGTTTAGGGGTGACCTCCTACGAGCAGTACTTC. This encodes CASSPGLGVTSYEQYF.

The genes are TRBV5-4 and TRBJ1-2; possible D gene TRBD1, 5 bases. Between the trimmed V and J ends, which lost 0 bases and 6 bases, there was a span of 12 bases. Germline values: CDR1 SGHNT, CDR2 YYREEE (reference sequence). The CDR3 is 14 residues long. CDR3 in amino acids: CASSLALRGDGYTF. In nucleotides, the CDR3 is TGTGCCAGCAGCTTGGCCCTCCGGGGCGATGGCTACACCTTC.

The J gene is TRBJ1-1, the V gene TRBV5-1, with TRBD1 as a possible D gene (6 bases). The V end lost 2 bases, the J end lost 0 bases, and 11 bases lay between the germline ends. The CDR3 is 15 residues long. From germline, CDR1 is SGHRS and CDR2 YFSETQ. The CDR3 reads CASSFGQSMNTEAFF. In nucleotides, the CDR3 is TGCGCCAGCAGCTTCGGACAGTCAATGAACACTGAAGCTTTCTTT. Full variable domain (outside the CDR3, taken from reference TRBV5-1 and TRBJ1-1): KAGVTQTPRYLIKTRGQQVTLSCSPISGHRSVSWYQQTPGQGLQFLFEYFSETQRNKGNFPGRFSGRQFSNSRSEMNVSTLELGDSALYLCASSFGQSMNTEAFFGQGTRLTVV.

This clonotype was detected only a few times. The rearrangement uses TRBV7-9 and TRBJ2-1; 12 bases line up with TRBD1. Germline values: CDR1 SEHNR, CDR2 FQNEAQ (reference sequence). V dropped 4 bases and J dropped 7; count of bases not matched to a gene: 5. The length of the CDR3 is 15 residues. CDR3 bases: TGTGCCAGCAGCTCCGGGACAGGGGGCAGGAATGAGCAGTTCTTC. Its protein product is CASSSGTGGRNEQFF.

This clonotype was seen ten or more times. The chain recombines TRBV6-2 or TRBV6-3 with TRBJ2-7; 9 nucleotides agree with TRBD2. J gave up 2 bases and V 7 bases, and 9 bases lay outside the gene matches. CDR3 length equals 15 residues. Per germline, CDR1 MNHEY and CDR2 SVGEGT. Here the CDR3 reads CASTTTSGHTYEQYF. The CDR3 coding sequence is TGTGCCAGCACCACAACTAGCGGGCACACCTACGAGCAGTACTTC.

The gene calls are TRBV14 and TRBJ2-3, with a weak D call TRBD1 (5 bases). V lost 2 bases, J lost 5 bases, and 11 bases lay in between. The CDR3 loop spans 14 amino acids. CDR1 is SGHDN and CDR2 is FVKESK in the germline V gene. This CDR3 reads CASSQQGIGDTQYF. DNA for the CDR3: TGTGCCAGCAGCCAACAGGGTATCGGAGATACGCAGTATTTT.

This sequence joins TRBV12-3 or TRBV12-4 and TRBJ1-2, with D perhaps TRBD1 (6 bases). The CDR3 has 15 amino acids. V gave up 6 bases and J gave up 0 bases, with 14 bases separating them. The CDR3 sequence is CASSLRDTSNYGYTF. CDR3 coding DNA: TGTGCCAGCAGCCTCCGGGACACCTCTAACTATGGCTACACCTTC.

The chain uses TRBV3-1 and TRBJ1-5; D gene ambiguous. Germline CDR1 LGHDT, CDR2 YNNKEL (reference sequence). The CDR3 length is 13 residues. V was pared by 1 base and J by 4 bases, with 5 bases between. CDR3 loop: CASSQGENQPQHF. DNA for the CDR3: TGTGCCAGCAGCCAAGGGGAGAATCAGCCCCAGCATTTT.

This clonotype occurred a few times. This chain's CDR3 is CASADRESQPQHF. The CDR3 bases are TGTGCCAGCGCAGACAGGGAGAGTCAGCCCCAGCATTTT. The genes are TRBV3-1 and TRBJ1-5, with TRBD1 identical over 7 bases. V lost 8 bases to trimming and J lost 6 bases; unmatched junction nucleotides: 7. This CDR3 has 13 amino acids. Germline assignment: CDR1 LGHDT and CDR2 YNNKEL (reference sequence).

The chain is built from TRBV30 and TRBJ2-3; 7 positions match TRBD2. V trimming: 7 bases; J trimming: 0 bases; junction bases outside the gene matches: 13. The CDR3 extends over 16 amino acids. In germline, CDR1 is GTSNPN, CDR2 SVGIG (reference sequence). The CDR3 bases are TGTGCCTTCCCCGAGGGATGGACTAGTAGCACAGATACGCAGTATTTT. It encodes CAFPEGWTSSTDTQYF.